A selection of T cell receptor beta chains follows, all from one sample in a study of Ad26.COV2.S vaccination and SARS-CoV-2 variants. Some clones are missing from TCRdb's copy, which holds only in-frame ones; the method was immunoSEQ multiplex PCR. The repertoire has around 450,000 clones, 89% of them found once; the top ten carry about 2.5%. The specimen was peripheral blood, collected in a trial of Ad26.COV2.S vaccine versus placebo. Receptors were obtained from a person between 18 and 65 years old who received the Ad26.COV2.S COVID-19 vaccine or a placebo. Each CDR3 is given without its conserved first and last residue.

v_gene	CDR3aa
TRBV5-6	ASRLWGRQGNTGELF
TRBV4-3	ASSQDPGPEDEQY
TRBV11-2	ASSPNRAGYT
TRBV6-5	ASSSTSEKLF
TRBV6-2/TRBV6-3	ASSSDWGVSGYT
TRBV6-4	ASSDESSGGSTDTQY
TRBV5-6	ASAPGEETQY
TRBV29-1	SVGQGPASEAF
TRBV5-1	ASSLVAGVYNEQF
TRBV28	ASSLGQLAKNIQY
TRBV6-4	ASSDTSAGRPYTEAF
TRBV4-2	ASSHDLRTGETQY
TRBV5-1	ASSLDGRNQPQH
TRBV11-3	ASSLFFSGSSETQY
TRBV6-5	ASSRSDFTLH
TRBV29-1	SVSGGGQPQH
TRBV7-2	ASGGRGRAVNEQF
TRBV9	ASSPSVLRGETQY
TRBV5-1	ASSVARGYYSPLH